This record concerns one T cell receptor (beta chain) sequence. Authors' processing steps: Estimation of nucleated cell counts was performed using reference gene primer amplification. Clones were sequenced by immunoSEQ multiplex PCR, and TCRdb holds only the in-frame ones, with some missing. The V and J calls and the clone size are those of that table, but D and trimming were determined from the DNA. The sample holds around 81,000 clones, about 85% seen once. Germline V gives CDR1 SGHDN, CDR2 FVKESK. J gave up 3 bases and V 4 bases, and 8 bases lay outside the gene matches. The CDR3 runs 15 residues. This record belongs to a study of blood T cell repertoires in COVID-19. Across the study: Some COVID-19 samples were acute and others convalescent; all came from the United States, Italy and Spain. PBMCs, B-cell-depleted T cells, or T cells provided the cDNA or gDNA that made up the material.

The sequence derives from a man in his forties or fifties with acute or convalescent COVID-19. The V call is TRBV14, the J call TRBJ2-7; 8 bases line up with TRBD1. The sequenced sample was peripheral blood. CDR3 DNA sequence: TGTGCCAGCAGCCTCAGACGGACAGGGAACTACGAGCAGTACTTC. Encoded protein: CASSLRRTGNYEQYF.